These T cell receptor beta chains were read from a single sample in a study of shared clonotypes between healthy human individuals. The assay was immunoSEQ multiplex PCR, and TCRdb's table has in-frame clones only and misses some. The repertoire includes millions of clones, roughly 92% of them detected once, and 0.13% to 0.15% sits in the top ten. Source material: naive CD4+ T cells sorted from blood. Receptor source: a man between 18 and 29 years old in good health. CDR3s include the opening cysteine and the closing phenylalanine or tryptophan. D genes are given only for firm matches. Not all rows give a size; the values are once, few, many and, for expanded clones, a class.

>.|TRBV7-9|TRBJ2-6|TRBD1
TGTGCCAGCAGCTTACCCGACTCCGAGGGACAGTCCGGGGCCAACGTCCTGACTTTC
CASSLPDSEGQSGANVLTF
>.|TRBV27|TRBJ2-7|TRBD2
TGTGCCAGCAGCCGAAGAGGGGGAGGGACTAGTGGATACGAGCAGTACTTC
CASSRRGGGTSGYEQYF
>once|TRBV5-1|TRBJ2-5|.
TGCGCCAGCAGCTTAGGGCGGAACCAAGAGACCCAGTACTTC
CASSLGRNQETQYF
>.|TRBV7-6|TRBJ2-7|.
TGTGCCAGCAGCGCAACCTACGACGGGTACGAGCAGTACTTC
CASSATYDGYEQYF
>.|TRBV7-2|TRBJ2-1|TRBD2
TGTGCCAGCAGCTTAGGGGGCGGGAGGCCGAGCTCCTACAATGAGCAGTTCTTC
CASSLGGGRPSSYNEQFF
>.|TRBV13|TRBJ2-7|.
TGTGCCAGCAGCTTAGGCCGGGGGCGCAGCTACGAGCAGTACTTC
CASSLGRGRSYEQYF
>.|TRBV28|TRBJ2-1|TRBD1
TGTGCCAGCAGGGGACAGAACAATGAGCAGTTCTTC
CASRGQNNEQFF
>.|TRBV5-4|TRBJ1-1|.
TGTGCCAGCAGCTCAGGGATTACCATGAACACTGAAGCTTTCTTT
CASSSGITMNTEAFF
>.|TRBV6-5|TRBJ2-1|.
TGTGCCAGCAGTTATTTCTCGGCAGGGTACAATGAGCAGTTCTTC
CASSYFSAGYNEQFF
>once|TRBV7-2|TRBJ2-7|.
TGTGCCAGCAGCCCCTTCCAGACTAGACCTTACGAGCAGTACTTC
CASSPFQTRPYEQYF
>.|TRBV10-2|TRBJ2-7|.
TGCGCCAGCGGAGGGGGGTACGAGCAGTACTTC
CASGGGYEQYF
>.|TRBV7-3|TRBJ2-3|.
TGTGCCAGCAGCTTAGGTCGGCTACTCACAGATACGCAGTATTTT
CASSLGRLLTDTQYF
>.|TRBV19|TRBJ2-2|.
TGTGCCAGTAAAATTCTGACCTCCGGGGAGCTGTTTTTT
CASKILTSGELFF
>.|TRBV18|TRBJ2-2|.
TGTGCCAGCTCACCGCAGGGTACCGGGGAGCTGTTTTTT
CASSPQGTGELFF
>.|TRBV6-5|TRBJ2-5|.
TGTGCCAGCAGTTACTCGGTGGGAGCCCCGGGAGAGACCCAGTACTTC
CASSYSVGAPGETQYF
>.|TRBV19|TRBJ2-3|.
TGTGCCAGTAGTATTAGACAGGTCACAGATACGCAGTATTTT
CASSIRQVTDTQYF
>few|TRBV5-4|TRBJ2-1|.
TGTGCCAGCAGCTTGGCCGATGACAATGAGCAGTTCTTC
CASSLADDNEQFF
>.|TRBV30|TRBJ2-3|TRBD2
TGTGCCTGGAGCGCTGGATCTGCGGGGACTATAGATACGCAGTATTTT
CAWSAGSAGTIDTQYF
>.|TRBV5-1|TRBJ1-4|.
TGCGCCAGCAGCTTGGTCGCGGGAGGTAATGAAAAACTGTTTTTT
CASSLVAGGNEKLFF
>.|TRBV7-3|TRBJ2-1|TRBD2
TGTGCCAGCAGCCCAGATGGATTGGGACTAGCGAGTAATGAGCAGTTCTTC
CASSPDGLGLASNEQFF
>.|TRBV4-1|TRBJ1-5|.
TGCGCCAGCAGCAAAGGGGATAGCAATCAGCCCCAGCATTTT
CASSKGDSNQPQHF
>.|TRBV6-5|TRBJ2-7|.
TGTGCCAGCAGTCGGGGGACGCCTACCTCCTACGAGCAGTACTTC
CASSRGTPTSYEQYF
>.|TRBV28|TRBJ2-4|.
TGTGCCAGCAGTTTAGGGGGAGGTAGGGGTTTGGGAAACATTCAGTACTTC
CASSLGGGRGLGNIQYF
>.|TRBV2|TRBJ2-1|.
TGTGCCAGCAGTGAAGCGCTTCGGGGGAGTGAGCAGTTCTTC
CASSEALRGSEQFF
>.|TRBV10-2|TRBJ1-2|.
TGCGCCAGCAGTGAAGGGGGATACTATGGCTACACCTTC
CASSEGGYYGYTF
>.|TRBV6-4|TRBJ2-3|.
TGTGCCAGCAGTGAAACTAGCCGGGATACGCAGTATTTT
CASSETSRDTQYF
>.|TRBV19|TRBJ1-5|.
TGTGCCAGTAGTATGGAGGGATCAGATCAGCCCCAGCATTTT
CASSMEGSDQPQHF
>once|TRBV27|TRBJ1-2|TRBD1
TGTGCCAGCAGTCCCCGGGACAGGGTATATGGCTACACCTTC
CASSPRDRVYGYTF
>.|TRBV29-1|TRBJ1-2|TRBD1
TGCAGCGTTGGTACAGGGGACTATGGCTACACCTTC
CSVGTGDYGYTF
>.|TRBV27|TRBJ2-1|TRBD2
TGTGCCAGCAGTTTTGGACTAGCGTACGGTGAGCAGTTCTTC
CASSFGLAYGEQFF
>.|TRBV7-8|TRBJ1-4|.
TGTGCCAGCAGCTTTAGTTCAGGGGCGGATGAAAAACTGTTTTTT
CASSFSSGADEKLFF
>.|TRBV6-1|TRBJ2-6|TRBD1
TGTGCCAGCAGTGAAAGGGGGCCGACCTCTGGGGCCAACGTCCTGACTTTC
CASSERGPTSGANVLTF
>.|TRBV11-2|TRBJ2-7|TRBD2
TGTGCCAGCAGCTTGACGGGAGGGCCAGGGGACGAGCAGTACTTC
CASSLTGGPGDEQYF
>.|TRBV5-1|TRBJ2-1|TRBD2
TGCGCCAGCAGCGCCCGGACTAGCGCTTACAATGAGCAGTTCTTC
CASSARTSAYNEQFF
>.|TRBV30|TRBJ1-1|.
TGTGCCTGGACTTGGGGGCGGGACACTGAAGCTTTCTTT
CAWTWGRDTEAFF
>.|TRBV5-1|TRBJ1-1|TRBD1
TGCGCCAGCAACCTGGACAGGGGAAAGAACACTGAAGCTTTCTTT
CASNLDRGKNTEAFF
>.|TRBV5-1|TRBJ2-1|TRBD1
TGCGCCAGCAGCTTGGAAGTGAGGCCAGGGGGCTCCTACAATGAGCAGTTCTTC
CASSLEVRPGGSYNEQFF
>.|TRBV18|TRBJ1-5|.
TGTGCCAGCTCACCACTAATGGCAGCGAGCAATCAGCCCCAGCATTTT
CASSPLMAASNQPQHF
>.|TRBV6-5|TRBJ1-4|.
TGTGCCAGCAGGCCCACTACAGTATATAATGAAAAACTGTTTTTT
CASRPTTVYNEKLFF
>.|TRBV28|TRBJ1-2|TRBD1
TGTGCCAGCCACAGGGGTGGGTATGGCTACACCTTC
CASHRGGYGYTF
>.|TRBV10-3|TRBJ2-2|TRBD2
TGTGCCATCAGTGGGCGACTAGCGGGGGTGAACACCGGGGAGCTGTTTTTT
CAISGRLAGVNTGELFF
>.|TRBV4-3|TRBJ2-5|.
TGCGCCAGCAGCCAAGATCTGAGTTTTGGGAAAGAGACCCAGTACTTC
CASSQDLSFGKETQYF